This T cell receptor (beta chain) was recorded in a study of T-cell memory formation after mild COVID-19. This clonotype was observed at least ten times. Its antigen is unknown. Sample barcodes and UMIs were carried by the TCR alpha and TCR beta cDNA libraries that 5'RACE generated with constant-segment primers. TCRdb reprocessed the 5' RACE reads with MiXCR, giving one entry per CDR3 protein. The table lists hundreds of thousands of distinct CDR3 sequences, more than 20% of them singletons. Study observations and caveats: For second-wave clones that peaked at day 37, SARS-CoV-2 specificity went unverified. Some clones that responded turned up in pre-infection memory, which suggests that cross-reactive memory joined in.

The CDR3 is made up of 14 amino acids. V was trimmed by 0 bases and J by 4 bases, leaving 7 bases between them. Germline assignment: CDR1 ENHRY and CDR2 SYGVKD. The source is a man aged 18 to 29 who had mild COVID-19 (a few samples of this study predate the infection). Cell type and time point are not known. Sequencing was done on a sample of PBMCs or a T cell subset sorted from them (not recorded which). The rearrangement uses TRBV10-3 and TRBJ1-5; D is perhaps TRBD1 (5 bases). The CDR3 is CAISESTENQPQHF. The CDR3 nucleotides read TGTGCCATCAGTGAGTCGACAGAAAATCAGCCCCAGCATTTT.